The 10 T cell receptor beta chains listed next were all sequenced from one sample in a study of graft-versus-host responses after intestinal transplantation. Assay used: immunoSEQ multiplex PCR; TCRdb lists only in-frame clones, some missing. The data show about 40,000 clones, approximately 95% seen once. The specimen was PBMCs, collected 734 days after intestinal transplantation. These receptors were collected from a human patient who received an intestinal transplant, so some T cells may come from the graft donor.

The chain uses TRBV27 and TRBJ2-1; 10 nucleotides match TRBD2. The ends lost 8 bases at V and 6 bases at J; junction bases unmatched: 7. The CDR3 spans 14 residues. Germline V lookup: CDR1 MNHEY, CDR2 SMNVEV (reference sequence). This CDR3 reads CASGSGGAFNEQFF. The CDR3 bases are TGTGCCAGCGGCAGCGGGGGGGCCTTCAATGAGCAGTTCTTC.

The chain has TRBV5-6 and TRBJ2-7; D not resolved. CDR1 SGHDT and CDR2 YYEEEE come from the germline V gene. This CDR3 contains 14 residues. V was pared by 5 bases and J by 4 bases, with 16 bases between. CDR3 residues: CASRFGQVTYEQYF. In nucleotides, the CDR3 is TGTGCCAGCAGGTTCGGCCAGGTCACGTACGAGCAGTACTTC. The variable domain in full, completed from reference TRBV5-6 and TRBJ2-7, reads DAGVTQSPTHLIKTRGQQVTLRCSPKSGHDTVSWYQQALGQGPQFIFQYYEEEERQRGNFPDRFSGHQFPNYSSELNVNALLLGDSALYLCASRFGQVTYEQYFGPGTRLTVT.

This clone was observed once. The chain is built from TRBV18 and TRBJ2-5; D is ambiguous. The DNA end is a closer match to TRBJ2-7, so the J assignment may be wrong. Germline values: CDR1 KGHSH, CDR2 LQKENI. The length of the CDR3 is 13 residues. Here the CDR3 DNA reads TGTGCCAGCTCACCATTGGCCCGGGACGAGCAGTACTTC. Protein sequence: CASSPLARDEQYF.

J is TRBJ2-7 and V is TRBV6-5, with 8 bases fitting TRBD2. The V gene end was trimmed by 7 bases and the J gene end by 5 bases; junction bases not matched to a gene: 10. The CDR3 contains 14 residues. CDR1 and CDR2 (germline): MNHEY, SVGAGI. CDR3 DNA: TGTGCCAGCAATCGGGGGGGGTCTCTCAACGAGCAGTACTTC. Translating gives CASNRGGSLNEQYF.

The V call is TRBV10-3, the J call TRBJ2-1; the match to TRBD1 covers 10 bases. With 7 bases clipped from V and 4 bases from J, the junction kept 4 bases outside the gene matches. Germline CDR1 and CDR2: ENHRY and SYGVKD. This CDR3 contains 14 residues. In DNA form, the CDR3 reads TGTGCCATCACCCGGGACAGGGGATACAATGAGCAGTTCTTC. Protein: CAITRDRGYNEQFF.

This clone has just one count. This chain uses TRBV29-1 with TRBJ1-2; D remains unclear. CDR1 and CDR2 from the germline V gene are SQVTM and ANQGSEA. V lost 3 bases, J lost 4 bases, and 6 bases lay in between. The CDR3 is 11 amino acids. The CDR3 DNA follows: TGCAGCGTTGAGAGCATCTATGGCTACACCTTC. This gives the protein CSVESIYGYTF.

As regards this clone: The same CDR3 is also encoded by other DNA sequences in this sample. The chain is built from TRBV7-9 and TRBJ2-7; D unresolved. CDR1 and CDR2 from the germline V gene are SEHNR and FQNEAQ (reference sequence). The V end lost 1 base, the J end lost 2 bases, and 3 bases lay between the germline ends. The CDR3 loop spans 12 amino acids. The CDR3 region is CASSLVAYEQYF. The CDR3 nucleotides are TGTGCCAGCAGCTTAGTCGCCTACGAGCAGTACTTC.

The J gene is TRBJ2-5, the V gene TRBV4-1; 8 nucleotides line up with TRBD1. The CDR3 totals 15 residues. CDR1 is MGHRA and CDR2 is YSYEKL in the germline V gene. V dropped 3 bases and J dropped 4; count of bases not matched to a gene: 7. The CDR3 protein is CASSHPQGESETQYF. CDR3 nucleotides: TGCGCCAGCAGCCACCCACAGGGGGAATCAGAGACCCAGTACTTC.

The chain couples TRBV7-9 to TRBJ2-1; 11 bases agree with TRBD2. The germline V gene has CDR1 SEHNR and CDR2 FQNEAQ (reference sequence). After removal of 7 bases from V and 8 bases from J, the junction contained 16 bases not matched to a gene. The CDR3 is 17 amino acids. CDR3 in amino acids: CASTSFPIAGGGDEQFF. CDR3 sequence (DNA): TGTGCCAGCACCTCATTCCCGATAGCGGGAGGGGGAGATGAGCAGTTCTTC.

This chain links TRBV5-1 with TRBJ2-5; no definite D call. Germline CDR1 is SGHRS and CDR2 is YFSETQ. V was clipped by 4 bases and J by 6 bases, with 10 bases between them. This CDR3 has 12 amino acids. Written as DNA, the CDR3 is TGCGCCAGCAGCGCTGGTATGAAGACCCAGTACTTC. This translates into CASSAGMKTQYF.